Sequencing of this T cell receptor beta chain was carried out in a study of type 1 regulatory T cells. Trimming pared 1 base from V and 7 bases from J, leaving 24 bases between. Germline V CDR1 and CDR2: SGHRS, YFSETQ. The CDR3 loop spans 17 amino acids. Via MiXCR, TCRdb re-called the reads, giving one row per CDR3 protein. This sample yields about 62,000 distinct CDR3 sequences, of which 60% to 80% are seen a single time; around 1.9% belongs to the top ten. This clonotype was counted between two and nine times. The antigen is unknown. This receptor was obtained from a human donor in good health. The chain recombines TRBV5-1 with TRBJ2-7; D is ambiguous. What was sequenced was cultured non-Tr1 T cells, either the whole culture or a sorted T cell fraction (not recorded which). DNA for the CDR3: TGCGCCAGCAGCTTGAGTATGGAGACACAAGCAGGAAGGGAGCAGTACTTC. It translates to CASSLSMETQAGREQYF.